Here is one TCR beta chain with its context. The data derive from a study of blood T cell repertoires in COVID-19. Study-level background: From T cells, B-cell-depleted T cells, or PBMCs came the material, which was cDNA or gDNA.

In the authors' methods: Nucleated cell number was recorded as an estimate derived from reference gene primer amplification. Libraries were prepared by immunoSEQ multiplex PCR; TCRdb keeps only in-frame clonotypes and omits some of them. V and J calls and clone size are those listed in that table; D and trimming were worked out from the DNA. The table shows more than 85,000 clones, with roughly 90% occurring only once. The CDR3 spans 18 residues. J was trimmed by 1 base and V by 0 bases; bases with no gene match: 5. CDR1 LGHNA and CDR2 YNFKEQ come from the germline V gene. The source is a man in his 60s with acute or convalescent COVID-19. The V and J genes are TRBV4-2 and TRBJ2-1; 11 nucleotides match TRBD2. Sequencing was performed on peripheral blood. CDR3: CASSQEAPSGRSYNEQFF. CDR3 nucleotide sequence: TGTGCCAGCAGCCAAGAGGCGCCTAGCGGGAGGTCCTACAATGAGCAGTTCTTC.